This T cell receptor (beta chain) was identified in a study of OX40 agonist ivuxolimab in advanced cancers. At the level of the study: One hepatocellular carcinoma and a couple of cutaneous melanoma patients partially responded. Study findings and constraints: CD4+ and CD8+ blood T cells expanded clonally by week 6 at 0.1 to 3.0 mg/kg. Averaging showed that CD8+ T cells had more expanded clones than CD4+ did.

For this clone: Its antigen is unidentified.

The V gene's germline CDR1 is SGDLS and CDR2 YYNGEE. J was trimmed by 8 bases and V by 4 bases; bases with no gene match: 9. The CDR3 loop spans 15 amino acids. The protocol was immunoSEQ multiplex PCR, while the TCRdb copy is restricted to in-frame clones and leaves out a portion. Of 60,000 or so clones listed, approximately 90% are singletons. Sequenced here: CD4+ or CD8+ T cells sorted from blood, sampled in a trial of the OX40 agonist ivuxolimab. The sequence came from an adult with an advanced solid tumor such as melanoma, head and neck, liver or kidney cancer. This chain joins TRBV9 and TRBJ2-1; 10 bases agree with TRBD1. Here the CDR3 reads CASSFRDRGTHEQFF. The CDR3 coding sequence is TGTGCCAGCAGCTTCCGGGACAGGGGAACCCATGAGCAGTTCTTC.